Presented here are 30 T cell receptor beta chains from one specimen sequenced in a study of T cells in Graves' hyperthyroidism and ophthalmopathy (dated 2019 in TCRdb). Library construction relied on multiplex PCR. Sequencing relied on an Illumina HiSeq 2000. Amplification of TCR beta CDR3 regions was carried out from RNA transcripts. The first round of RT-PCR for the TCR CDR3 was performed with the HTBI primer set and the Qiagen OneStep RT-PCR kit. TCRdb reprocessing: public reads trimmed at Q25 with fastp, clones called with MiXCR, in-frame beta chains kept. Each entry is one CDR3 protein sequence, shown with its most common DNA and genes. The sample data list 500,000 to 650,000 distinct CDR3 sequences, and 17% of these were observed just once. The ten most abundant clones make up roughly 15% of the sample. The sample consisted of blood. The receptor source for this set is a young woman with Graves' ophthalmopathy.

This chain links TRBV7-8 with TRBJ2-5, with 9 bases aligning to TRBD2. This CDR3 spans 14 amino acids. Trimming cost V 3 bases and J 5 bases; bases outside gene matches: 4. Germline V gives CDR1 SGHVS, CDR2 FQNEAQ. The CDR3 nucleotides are TGTGCCAGCAGCTTTGCGGGGGGGGGTGAGACCCAGTACTTC. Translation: CASSFAGGGETQYF.

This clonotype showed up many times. Here the CDR3 reads CASSPRDARPETQYF. CDR3 bases: TGTGCCAGCTCACCACGGGACGCTCGTCCGGAGACCCAGTACTTC. This chain connects TRBV18 to TRBJ2-5; perhaps D is TRBD1 or TRBD2 (5 bases each). Trimming removed 1 base from V and 5 bases from J, with 14 bases in between. CDR1 and CDR2 from the germline V gene are KGHSH and LQKENI. The CDR3 has 15 amino acids.

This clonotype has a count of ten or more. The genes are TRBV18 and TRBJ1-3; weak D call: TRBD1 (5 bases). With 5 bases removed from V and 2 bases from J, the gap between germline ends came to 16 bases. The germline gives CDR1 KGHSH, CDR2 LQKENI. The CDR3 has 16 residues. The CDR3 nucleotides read TGTGCCAGCTCAGCGGGGACCGGGACGGCTGGAAACACCATATATTTT. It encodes CASSAGTGTAGNTIYF.

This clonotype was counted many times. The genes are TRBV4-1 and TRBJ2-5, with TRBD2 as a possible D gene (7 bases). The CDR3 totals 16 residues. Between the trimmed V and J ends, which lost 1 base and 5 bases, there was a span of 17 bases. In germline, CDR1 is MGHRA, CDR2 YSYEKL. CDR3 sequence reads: CASSQVGGGPGETQYF. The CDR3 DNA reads TGCGCCAGCAGCCAAGTAGGGGGAGGGCCGGGGGAGACCCAGTACTTC.

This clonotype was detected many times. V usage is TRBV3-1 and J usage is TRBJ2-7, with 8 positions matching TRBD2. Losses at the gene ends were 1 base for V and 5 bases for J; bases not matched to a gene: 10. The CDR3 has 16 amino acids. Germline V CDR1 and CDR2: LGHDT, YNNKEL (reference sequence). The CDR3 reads CASSQGYSGSVNEQYF. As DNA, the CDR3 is TGTGCCAGCAGCCAAGGATACAGCGGGAGTGTCAACGAGCAGTACTTC.

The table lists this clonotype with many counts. CDR3 sequence reads: CASSEQVNTEAFF. In DNA form, the CDR3 reads TGTGCCAGCAGTGAACAAGTGAACACTGAAGCTTTCTTT. The rearrangement joins TRBV2 to TRBJ1-1; no firm D call. V gave up 2 bases and J gave up 0 bases, with 4 bases separating them. Looked up from germline, CDR1 is SNHLY and CDR2 is FYNNEI. CDR3 size: 13 residues. The full variable domain, in which reference TRBV2 and TRBJ1-1 provide the parts outside the CDR3, is EPEVTQTPSHQVTQMGQEVILRCVPISNHLYFYWYRQILGQKVEFLVSFYNNEISEKSEIFDDQFSVERPDGSNFTLKIRSTKLEDSAMYFCASSEQVNTEAFFGQGTRLTVV.

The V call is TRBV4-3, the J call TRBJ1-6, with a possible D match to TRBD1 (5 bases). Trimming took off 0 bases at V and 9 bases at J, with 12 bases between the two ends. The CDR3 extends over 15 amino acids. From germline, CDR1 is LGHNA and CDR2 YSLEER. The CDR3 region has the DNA TGCGCCAGCAGCCAAGACCGACAGCCTAGTTCACCCCTCCACTTT. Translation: CASSQDRQPSSPLHF.

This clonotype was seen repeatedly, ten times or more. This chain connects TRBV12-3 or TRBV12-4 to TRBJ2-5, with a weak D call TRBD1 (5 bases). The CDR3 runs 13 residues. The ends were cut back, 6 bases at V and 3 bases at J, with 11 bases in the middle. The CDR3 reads CASSSREKETQYF. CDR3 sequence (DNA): TGTGCCAGCAGCAGCAGGGAAAAAGAGACCCAGTACTTC.

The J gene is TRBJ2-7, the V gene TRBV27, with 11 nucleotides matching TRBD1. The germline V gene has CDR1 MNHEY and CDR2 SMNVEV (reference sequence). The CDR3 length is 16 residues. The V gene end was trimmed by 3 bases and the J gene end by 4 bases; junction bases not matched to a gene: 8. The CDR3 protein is CASSFLPGQGEYEQYF. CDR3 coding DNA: TGTGCCAGCAGTTTTTTGCCGGGACAGGGGGAGTACGAGCAGTACTTC.

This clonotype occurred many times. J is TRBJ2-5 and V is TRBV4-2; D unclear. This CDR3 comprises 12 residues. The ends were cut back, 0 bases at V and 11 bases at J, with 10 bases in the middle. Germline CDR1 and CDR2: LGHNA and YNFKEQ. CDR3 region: CASSQDVGLQYF. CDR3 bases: TGTGCCAGCAGCCAAGATGTCGGGTTACAGTACTTC.

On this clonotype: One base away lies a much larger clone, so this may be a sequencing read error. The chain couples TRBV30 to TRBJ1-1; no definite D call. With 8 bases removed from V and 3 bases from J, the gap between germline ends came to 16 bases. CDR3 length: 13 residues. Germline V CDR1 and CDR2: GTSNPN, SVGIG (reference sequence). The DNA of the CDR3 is TGTGCCACCCAAGAATCCGTGGACACTGAAGCTTTCTTT. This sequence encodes CATQESVDTEAFF.

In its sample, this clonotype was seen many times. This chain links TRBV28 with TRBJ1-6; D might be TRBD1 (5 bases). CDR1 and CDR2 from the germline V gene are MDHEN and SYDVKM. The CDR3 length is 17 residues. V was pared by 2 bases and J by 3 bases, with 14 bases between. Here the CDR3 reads CASSLGIGGGYNSPLHF. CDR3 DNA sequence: TGTGCCAGCAGTTTAGGGATCGGGGGTGGCTATAATTCACCCCTCCACTTT.

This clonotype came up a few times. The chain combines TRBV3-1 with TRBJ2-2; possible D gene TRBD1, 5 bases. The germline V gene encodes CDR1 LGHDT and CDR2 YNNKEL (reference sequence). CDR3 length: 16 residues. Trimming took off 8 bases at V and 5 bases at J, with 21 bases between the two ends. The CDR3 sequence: CASRNVGRVGTGELFF. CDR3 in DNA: TGTGCCAGCCGGAATGTGGGCAGGGTAGGGACCGGGGAGCTGTTTTTT.

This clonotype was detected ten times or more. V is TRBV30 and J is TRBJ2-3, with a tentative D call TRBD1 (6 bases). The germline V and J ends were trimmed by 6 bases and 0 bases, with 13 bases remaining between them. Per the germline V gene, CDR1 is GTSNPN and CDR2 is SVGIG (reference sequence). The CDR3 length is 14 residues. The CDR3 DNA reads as TGTGCCTGTCCATCAGGGGATAGCACAGATACGCAGTATTTT. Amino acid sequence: CACPSGDSTDTQYF.

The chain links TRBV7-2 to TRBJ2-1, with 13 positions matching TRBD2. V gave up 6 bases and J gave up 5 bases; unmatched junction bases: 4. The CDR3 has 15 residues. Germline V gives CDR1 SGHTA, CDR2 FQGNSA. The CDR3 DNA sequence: TGTGCCAGCAGTTGGGGACTAGCGGGAAACAATGAGCAGTTCTTC. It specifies CASSWGLAGNNEQFF.

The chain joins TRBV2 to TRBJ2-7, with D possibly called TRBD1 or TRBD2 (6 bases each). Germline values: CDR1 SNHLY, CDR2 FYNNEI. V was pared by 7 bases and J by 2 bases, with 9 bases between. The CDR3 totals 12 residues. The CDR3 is CASIGGPYEQYF. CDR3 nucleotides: TGTGCCAGCATCGGGGGCCCCTACGAGCAGTACTTC. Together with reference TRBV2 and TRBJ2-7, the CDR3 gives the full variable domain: EPEVTQTPSHQVTQMGQEVILRCVPISNHLYFYWYRQILGQKVEFLVSFYNNEISEKSEIFDDQFSVERPDGSNFTLKIRSTKLEDSAMYFCASIGGPYEQYFGPGTRLTVT.

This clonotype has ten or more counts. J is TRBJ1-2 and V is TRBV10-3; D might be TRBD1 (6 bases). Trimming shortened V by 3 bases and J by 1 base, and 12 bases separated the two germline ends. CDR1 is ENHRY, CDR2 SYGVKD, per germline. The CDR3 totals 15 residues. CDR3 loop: CAISDPDSGNYGYTF. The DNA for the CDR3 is TGTGCCATCAGTGACCCGGACAGCGGTAACTATGGCTACACCTTC.

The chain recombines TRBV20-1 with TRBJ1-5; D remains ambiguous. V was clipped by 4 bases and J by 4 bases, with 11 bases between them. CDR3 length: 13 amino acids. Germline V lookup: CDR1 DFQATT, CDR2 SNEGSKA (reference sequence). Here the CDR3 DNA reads TGCAGTGCTACTACCATAAGGAATCAGCCCCAGCATTTT. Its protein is CSATTIRNQPQHF.

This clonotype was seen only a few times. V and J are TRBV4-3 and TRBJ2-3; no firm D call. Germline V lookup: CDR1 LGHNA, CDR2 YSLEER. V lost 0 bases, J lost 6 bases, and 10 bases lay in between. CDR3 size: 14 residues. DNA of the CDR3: TGCGCCAGCAGCCAAGATCTGGCCCTCGATACGCAGTATTTT. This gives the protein CASSQDLALDTQYF.

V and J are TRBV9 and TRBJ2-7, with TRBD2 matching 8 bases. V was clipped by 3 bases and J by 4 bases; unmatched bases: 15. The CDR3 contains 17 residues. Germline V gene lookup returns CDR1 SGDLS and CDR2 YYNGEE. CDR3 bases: TGTGCCAGCAGCGCCTCCCCCGGGGGGGGGCCAGGGTACGAGCAGTACTTC. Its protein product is CASSASPGGGPGYEQYF.

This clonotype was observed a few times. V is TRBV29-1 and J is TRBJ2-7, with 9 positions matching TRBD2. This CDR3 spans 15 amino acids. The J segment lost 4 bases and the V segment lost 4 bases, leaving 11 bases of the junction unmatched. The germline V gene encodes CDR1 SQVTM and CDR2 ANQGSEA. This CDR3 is CSVGLAGSPKYEQYF. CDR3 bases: TGCAGCGTTGGGCTAGCGGGATCCCCCAAATACGAGCAGTACTTC.

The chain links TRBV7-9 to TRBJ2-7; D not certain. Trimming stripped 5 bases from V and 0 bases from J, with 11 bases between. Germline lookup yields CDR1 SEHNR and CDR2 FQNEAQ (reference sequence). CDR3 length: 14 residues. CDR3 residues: CASSQAQFSYEQYF. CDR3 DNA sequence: TGTGCCAGCAGCCAAGCTCAGTTCTCCTACGAGCAGTACTTC.

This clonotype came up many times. For the CDR3, the DNA is TGTGCCAGCAGTTCCCGACAGGGGTGGGGTCAGCCCCAGCATTTT. Encoded protein: CASSSRQGWGQPQHF. The rearrangement joins TRBV27 to TRBJ1-5; 8 bases map to TRBD1. This CDR3 has 15 residues. The germline gives CDR1 MNHEY, CDR2 SMNVEV (reference sequence). V was pared by 4 bases and J by 6 bases, with 8 bases of the junction left unmatched.

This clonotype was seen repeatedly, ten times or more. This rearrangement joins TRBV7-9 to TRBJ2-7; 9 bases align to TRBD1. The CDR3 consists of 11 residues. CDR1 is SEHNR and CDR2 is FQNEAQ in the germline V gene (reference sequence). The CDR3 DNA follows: TGTGGGGGGACAGGGAACTACGAGCAGTACTTC. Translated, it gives CGGTGNYEQYF.

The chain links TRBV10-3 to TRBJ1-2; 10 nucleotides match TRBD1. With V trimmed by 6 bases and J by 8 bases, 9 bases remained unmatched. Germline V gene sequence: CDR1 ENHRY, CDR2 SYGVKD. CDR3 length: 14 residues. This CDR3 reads CAIRGPGTGVGYTF. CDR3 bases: TGTGCCATCAGAGGCCCCGGGACAGGGGTCGGCTACACCTTC.

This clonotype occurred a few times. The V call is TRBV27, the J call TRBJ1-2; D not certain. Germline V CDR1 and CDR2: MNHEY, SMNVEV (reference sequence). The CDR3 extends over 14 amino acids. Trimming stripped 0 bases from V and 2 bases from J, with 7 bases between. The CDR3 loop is CASSLSVTNYGYTF. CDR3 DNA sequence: TGTGCCAGCAGTTTATCGGTCACAAACTATGGCTACACCTTC.

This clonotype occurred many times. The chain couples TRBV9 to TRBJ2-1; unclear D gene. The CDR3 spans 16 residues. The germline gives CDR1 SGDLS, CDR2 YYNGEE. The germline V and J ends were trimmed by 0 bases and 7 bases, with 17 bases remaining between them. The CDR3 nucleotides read TGTGCCAGCAGCGTAGGCGGAGATAGTATGTGGAATGAGCAGTTCTTC. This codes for CASSVGGDSMWNEQFF.

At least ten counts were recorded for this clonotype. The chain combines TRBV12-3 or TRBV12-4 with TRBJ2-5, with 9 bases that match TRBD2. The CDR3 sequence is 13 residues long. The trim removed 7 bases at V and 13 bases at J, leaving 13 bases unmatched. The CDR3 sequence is CASTPGGGAPLYF. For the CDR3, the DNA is TGTGCCAGCACTCCTGGCGGGGGGGCCCCCCTGTACTTC.

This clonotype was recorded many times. Here the CDR3 reads CASSLPGQGDTEAFF. The CDR3 coding sequence is TGTGCCAGCAGTTTACCGGGACAGGGAGACACTGAAGCTTTCTTT. This chain links TRBV28 with TRBJ1-1; 9 bases map to TRBD1. V shed 2 bases, J shed 3 bases, and the junction held 4 bases outside the gene matches. CDR1 and CDR2 (germline): MDHEN, SYDVKM. The length of the CDR3 is 15 residues.

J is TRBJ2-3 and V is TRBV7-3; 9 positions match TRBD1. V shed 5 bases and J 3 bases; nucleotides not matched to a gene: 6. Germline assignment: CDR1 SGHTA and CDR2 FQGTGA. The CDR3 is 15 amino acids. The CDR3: CASSRDRVGTDTQYF. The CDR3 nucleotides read TGTGCCAGCAGCCGGGACAGGGTTGGAACAGATACGCAGTATTTT.